The T cell receptor beta chain under discussion was sequenced for a study of blood T cell repertoires in COVID-19. Study in general: Sources were T cells, B-cell-depleted T cells, or PBMCs; the material itself was cDNA or gDNA.

The table came from immunoSEQ multiplex PCR; TCRdb's copy has only in-frame clones and leaves some out. The sample shows some 270,000 clones, 80% to 90% of them seen only once. There are 15 residues in the CDR3. The germline V gene encodes CDR1 SEHNR and CDR2 FQNEAQ (reference sequence). The J segment lost 6 bases and the V segment lost 2 bases, leaving 7 bases of the junction unmatched. Allocation to cohorts depended on clinical history reported by the participants. Each exposed participant met a COVID-19 case in the 2 weeks preceding study entry. Specimen: PBMCs or T cells enriched from blood (not recorded which). The receptor was derived from a woman aged 40 to 49 who had been exposed to COVID-19. This chain connects TRBV7-9 to TRBJ1-2; 9 positions agree with TRBD1. The CDR3 nucleotides are TGTGCCAGCAGCTTAACAGGGGGCGCGGGGGATGGCTACACCTTC. Protein sequence: CASSLTGGAGDGYTF.